This is a list of T cell receptor beta chains from one sample in a study of blood T cell repertoires in COVID-19. The protocol was immunoSEQ multiplex PCR, while the TCRdb copy is restricted to in-frame clones and leaves out a portion. The sample contains over 150,000 clones, roughly 89% of which appear only once. Sample: peripheral blood. These receptors were obtained from a man aged 45-65 years with acute or convalescent COVID-19. Each CDR3 is given with its conserved first and last residue. The D gene is left open where the match is weak. Clone size is stated in some rows and not others, as once, few, many or a class when expanded.

j_call,d_call,v_call,clone_size,cdr3_nt,cdr3_aa
TRBJ2-7,TRBD1,TRBV7-8,once,TGTGCCAGCAGCTCGACAGGGGGCGTGGACGAGCAGTACTTC,CASSSTGGVDEQYF
TRBJ2-7,TRBD1,TRBV18,-,TGTGCCAGCTCACTCGGGACAGGAAACTACGAGCAGTACTTC,CASSLGTGNYEQYF
TRBJ1-2,-,TRBV5-1,-,TGCGCCAGCAGCGTGACAGATTACTATGGCTACACCTTC,CASSVTDYYGYTF
TRBJ1-1,-,TRBV7-9,-,TGTGCCAGCAGCCTGCCAGGGAACACTGAAGCTTTCTTT,CASSLPGNTEAFF
TRBJ1-2,-,TRBV27,once,TGTGCCAGCAGGGCCCCACACTTGGGAGGGCATGGCTACACCTTC,CASRAPHLGGHGYTF
TRBJ2-7,TRBD1,TRBV6-2/TRBV6-3,-,TGTGCCAGCAGTGGGACAGGCTACGAGCAGTACTTC,CASSGTGYEQYF
TRBJ1-1,-,TRBV7-3,-,TGTGCCAGCAGCTCCCACGAGGCATCTGAAGCTTTCTTT,CASSSHEASEAFF
TRBJ2-5,-,TRBV6-2/TRBV6-3,-,TGTGCCAGCAGTCGCCAGAGGAGGGGGGGCCTTGTGGAGACCCAGTACTTC,CASSRQRRGGLVETQYF
TRBJ1-5,-,TRBV2,-,TGTGCCAGCAGGGAAACAGGGATTAGCAATCAGCCCCAGCATTTT,CASRETGISNQPQHF
TRBJ1-1,-,TRBV9,-,TGTGCCAGCAGCGTAGTAGAGGGAAACACTGAAGCTTTCTTT,CASSVVEGNTEAFF
TRBJ2-1,-,TRBV11-1,-,TGTGCCAGCAGCTTATGGGGCCTGTATTACAATGAGCAGTTCTTC,CASSLWGLYYNEQFF
TRBJ1-6,-,TRBV14,-,TGTGCCAGCAGCCAAAGACACAAGGGTTTGTGGGGACAACTAAACGGGCCCCTCCACTTT,CASSQRHKGLWGQLNGPLHF
TRBJ2-1,TRBD1,TRBV28,-,TGTGCCAGCAGTTCTTACAGGGGGCAAAATGAGCAGTTCTTC,CASSSYRGQNEQFF
TRBJ2-7,-,TRBV18,-,TGTGCCAGCTCACAGGCAGGGTTCTACGAGCAGTACTTC,CASSQAGFYEQYF
TRBJ1-2,TRBD1,TRBV4-1,few,TGCGCCAGCAGCCAAGGCCGGGACAGGGGCTATGGCTACACCTTC,CASSQGRDRGYGYTF
TRBJ2-2,TRBD1,TRBV7-8,-,TGTGCCAGCAGGACCGGGACAGAGAACACCGGGGAGCTGTTTTTT,CASRTGTENTGELFF
TRBJ1-4,-,TRBV4-2,-,TGTGCCAGCAGCCAAGCCCTTTTGTCAACTAATGAAAAACTGTTTTTT,CASSQALLSTNEKLFF
TRBJ1-4,TRBD1,TRBV7-8,-,TGTGCCAGCAGCTTAACCCTCGACAGGGGCCCTAATGAAAAACTGTTTTTT,CASSLTLDRGPNEKLFF
TRBJ1-1,TRBD1,TRBV27,-,TGTGCCAGCAGTTTAGGGACAGCAGTGAACACTGAAGCTTTCTTT,CASSLGTAVNTEAFF
TRBJ2-1,-,TRBV18,-,TGTGCCAGCTCACTACCAGGGGTGGGCTCCTACAATGAGCAGTTCTTC,CASSLPGVGSYNEQFF
TRBJ2-3,TRBD1,TRBV28,-,TGTGCCAGCAGTTCCAACAGGGGGCGAAACACAGATACGCAGTATTTT,CASSSNRGRNTDTQYF
TRBJ1-1,TRBD1,TRBV5-1,-,TGCGCCAGCAACAAGGAGGACAGGAACACTGAAGCTTTTTTT,CASNKEDRNTEAFF
TRBJ1-6,-,TRBV4-1,-,TGCGCCAGCAGCCCGGGGCCAGGCAGGGGAAATTCACCCCTCCACTTT,CASSPGPGRGNSPLHF
TRBJ2-3,-,TRBV24-1,-,TGTGCCACCAGTAGGTTTGTACAGGGAGAAGATACGCAGTATTTT,CATSRFVQGEDTQYF
TRBJ2-3,-,TRBV18,-,TGTGCCAGCTCACCACTGGCTCAGGGCACAGATACGCAGTATTTT,CASSPLAQGTDTQYF
TRBJ1-6,-,TRBV27,-,TGTGCCAGCAGTTTAAAGAGACAGGTATACTCCTATAATTCACCCCTCCACTTT,CASSLKRQVYSYNSPLHF
TRBJ2-5,TRBD2,TRBV6-2/TRBV6-3,-,TGTGCCAGCAGTTACCCCGGGACTAGCAGTGAGACCCAGTACTTC,CASSYPGTSSETQYF
TRBJ2-3,-,TRBV7-3,-,TGTGCCAGCGGGTCGGAGAGCACAGATACGCAGTATTTT,CASGSESTDTQYF
TRBJ1-2,-,TRBV7-2,-,TGTGCCAGCAGATCACAGTCACTTAACTATGGCTACACCTTC,CASRSQSLNYGYTF
TRBJ1-5,-,TRBV28,-,TGTGCCAGCAGGGGCCCGAATCAGCCCCAGCATTTT,CASRGPNQPQHF
TRBJ2-2,TRBD1,TRBV5-4,-,TGTGCCAGCAGCTCCGATACAAGACAGGGTGGGAACACCGGGGAGCTGTTTTTT,CASSSDTRQGGNTGELFF
TRBJ1-5,TRBD1,TRBV18,-,TGTGCCAGCTCACCAGAGGACAGGGGCCAGCCCCAGCATTTT,CASSPEDRGQPQHF
TRBJ2-5,-,TRBV9,-,TGTGCCAGCAGCGTATGGGGCGCAGGAAAAGAGACCCAGTACTTC,CASSVWGAGKETQYF
TRBJ1-5,-,TRBV5-1,-,TGCGCCAGCAGCCCGGGAGGGGGAAATAGCAATCAGCCCCAGCATTTT,CASSPGGGNSNQPQHF
TRBJ2-2,-,TRBV7-9,-,TGTGCCACCAGGGGCAGCCCTGCAGGGACCGGGGAGCTGTTTTTT,CATRGSPAGTGELFF
TRBJ1-5,-,TRBV6-2/TRBV6-3,-,TGTGCCAGCAGTACATCAAGATCGAATCAGCCCCAGCATTTT,CASSTSRSNQPQHF
TRBJ2-3,-,TRBV7-3,-,TGTGCCAGCAGCCCGGGGGGGGGACAGGGCGGAAATACGCAGTATTTT,CASSPGGGQGGNTQYF
TRBJ1-2,TRBD1,TRBV27,-,TGTGCCAGCAGTAATTCCGGGACAGGACTATATGGCTACACCTTC,CASSNSGTGLYGYTF
TRBJ1-6,-,TRBV3-1/TRBV3-2,-,TGTGCCAGCAGCCCAATACCGGGACTGACTAATTCACCCCTCCACTTT,CASSPIPGLTNSPLHF
TRBJ2-3,TRBD1,TRBV27,-,TGTGCCAGCAGTACCTCGGACAGGGGACGCACAGATACGCAGTATTTT,CASSTSDRGRTDTQYF
TRBJ1-1,-,TRBV28,once,TGTGCCAGCAGTAGGTATAGAGGGGAGGGGATGAACACTGAAGCTTTCTTT,CASSRYRGEGMNTEAFF
TRBJ2-2,-,TRBV28,-,TGTGCCAGCAGCACCCCGGCCGGGACCGGGGAGCTGTTTTTT,CASSTPAGTGELFF
TRBJ2-2,-,TRBV16,-,TGTGCCAGCAGCCAATCGGCAATGAACACCGGGGAGCTGTTTTTT,CASSQSAMNTGELFF
TRBJ1-2,-,TRBV20-1,-,TGCAGTGCTAGTTTGTCAGGGTATGGCTACACCTTC,CSASLSGYGYTF
TRBJ2-2,TRBD2,TRBV19,-,TGTGCCAGTAGCTTAGGACTAGCGGGAGGCCTCGGCACCGGGGAGCTGTTTTTT,CASSLGLAGGLGTGELFF
TRBJ2-4,TRBD1,TRBV19,-,TGTGCCAGTAGTATGATGGGTCAGGGGGCTAACATTCAGTACTTC,CASSMMGQGANIQYF
TRBJ2-5,-,TRBV19,-,TGTGCCACCGGGGGGCTTGAGACCCAGTACTTC,CATGGLETQYF
TRBJ2-3,TRBD2,TRBV3-1/TRBV3-2,-,TGTGCCAGCAGCCATCGGACTAGCGTGTGGGCAGATACGCAGTATTTT,CASSHRTSVWADTQYF
TRBJ2-2,-,TRBV5-5,-,TGTGCCAGCAGCTTGCTCAGGGCGGACACCGGGGAGCTGTTTTTT,CASSLLRADTGELFF
TRBJ2-2,-,TRBV5-1,once,TGCGCCAGCGCAACCGGGACACCCACCGGGGAGCTGTTTTTT,CASATGTPTGELFF
TRBJ2-1,TRBD2,TRBV19,-,TGTGCCAGTATCGGGACTAGCGGGAGCTGGGGTGAGCAGTTCTTC,CASIGTSGSWGEQFF
TRBJ1-2,-,TRBV29-1,-,TGCAGCGTTGTGGAGGGGTCCTATGGCTACACCTTC,CSVVEGSYGYTF
TRBJ1-2,TRBD1,TRBV29-1,-,TGCAGCGTTACAGGGTCGGGGGACAGGGCGCTATCTGTTGGCTACACCTTC,CSVTGSGDRALSVGYTF
TRBJ1-1,-,TRBV12-3/TRBV12-4,-,TGTGCCAGCAGTCCGACAGCGTACACTGAAGCTTTCTTT,CASSPTAYTEAFF
TRBJ2-3,-,TRBV7-7,few,TGTGCCAGCAGCGGCTCGAACACAGATACGCAGTATTTT,CASSGSNTDTQYF
TRBJ1-1,-,TRBV7-9,-,TGTGCCAGCAGCTTATCCATGAACACTGAAGCTTTCTTT,CASSLSMNTEAFF
TRBJ2-5,-,TRBV10-3,-,TGTGCCATCAGCTCCCCCGGACAGATCCAAGAGACCCAGTACTTC,CAISSPGQIQETQYF
TRBJ1-1,-,TRBV24-1,-,TGTGCCACCAGTGAGGGAAAGACAGGCGGGAACACTGAAGCTTTCTTT,CATSEGKTGGNTEAFF
TRBJ2-1,TRBD2,TRBV5-6,-,TGTGCCAGCAGCTTCGGACTAGCGGGGGGAAATGAGCAGTTCTTC,CASSFGLAGGNEQFF